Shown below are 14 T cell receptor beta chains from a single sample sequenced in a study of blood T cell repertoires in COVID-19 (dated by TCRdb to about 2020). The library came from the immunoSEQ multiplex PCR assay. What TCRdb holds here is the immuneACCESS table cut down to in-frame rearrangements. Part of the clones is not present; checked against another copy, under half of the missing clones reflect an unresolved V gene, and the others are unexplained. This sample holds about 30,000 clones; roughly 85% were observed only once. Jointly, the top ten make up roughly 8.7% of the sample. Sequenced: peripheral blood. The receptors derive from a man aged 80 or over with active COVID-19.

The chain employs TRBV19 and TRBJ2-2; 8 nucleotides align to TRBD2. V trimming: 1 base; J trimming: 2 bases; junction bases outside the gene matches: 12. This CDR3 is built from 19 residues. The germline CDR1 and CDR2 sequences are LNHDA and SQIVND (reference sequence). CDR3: CASSIGPLSAGENTGELFF. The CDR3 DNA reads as TGTGCCAGTAGTATAGGTCCACTCTCAGCGGGGGAAAACACCGGGGAGCTGTTTTTT.

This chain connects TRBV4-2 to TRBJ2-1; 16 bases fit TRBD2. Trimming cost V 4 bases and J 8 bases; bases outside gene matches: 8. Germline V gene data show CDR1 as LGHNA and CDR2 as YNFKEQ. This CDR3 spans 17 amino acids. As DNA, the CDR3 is TGTGCCAGCAGCCGATTGGGACTAGCGGGGGGGGATTATGAGCAGTTCTTC. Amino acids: CASSRLGLAGGDYEQFF.

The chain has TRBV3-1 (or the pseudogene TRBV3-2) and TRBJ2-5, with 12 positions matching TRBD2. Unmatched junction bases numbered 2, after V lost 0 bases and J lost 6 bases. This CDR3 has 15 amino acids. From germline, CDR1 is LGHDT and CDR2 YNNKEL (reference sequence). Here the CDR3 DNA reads TGTGCCAGCAGCCAAGAGCTAGCGGGGGGGCAGACCCAGTACTTC. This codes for CASSQELAGGQTQYF.

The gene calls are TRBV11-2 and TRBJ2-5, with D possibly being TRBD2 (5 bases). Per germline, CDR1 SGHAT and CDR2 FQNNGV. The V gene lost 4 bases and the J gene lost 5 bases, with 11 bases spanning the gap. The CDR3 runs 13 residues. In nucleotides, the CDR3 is TGTGCCAGCAGCTCCGCGGGCGGGGAGACCCAGTACTTC. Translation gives CASSSAGGETQYF.

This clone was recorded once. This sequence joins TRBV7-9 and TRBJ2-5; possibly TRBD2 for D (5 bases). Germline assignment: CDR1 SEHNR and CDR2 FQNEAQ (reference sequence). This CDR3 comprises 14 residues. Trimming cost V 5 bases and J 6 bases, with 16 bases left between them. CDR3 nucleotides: TGTGCCAGCAGCGGAGGCCACTTGCGACAGACCCAGTACTTC. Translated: CASSGGHLRQTQYF.

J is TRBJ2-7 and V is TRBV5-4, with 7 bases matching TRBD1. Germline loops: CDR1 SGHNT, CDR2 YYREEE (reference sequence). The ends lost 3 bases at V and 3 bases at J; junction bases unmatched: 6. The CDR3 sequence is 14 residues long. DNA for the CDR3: TGTGCCAGCAGCTCCGGGACAGATCGCTACGAGCAGTACTTC. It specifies CASSSGTDRYEQYF.

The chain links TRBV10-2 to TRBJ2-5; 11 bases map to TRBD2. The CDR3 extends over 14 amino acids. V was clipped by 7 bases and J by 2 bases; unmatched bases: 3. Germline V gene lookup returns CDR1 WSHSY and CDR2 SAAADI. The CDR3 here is CASTLAGGQETQYF. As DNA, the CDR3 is TGCGCCAGCACCCTAGCGGGGGGTCAAGAGACCCAGTACTTC.

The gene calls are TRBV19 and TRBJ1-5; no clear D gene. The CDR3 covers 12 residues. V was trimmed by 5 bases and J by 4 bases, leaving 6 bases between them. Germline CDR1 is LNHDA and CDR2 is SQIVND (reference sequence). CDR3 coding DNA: TGTGCCAGTAGTTTCTATAATCAGCCCCAGCATTTT. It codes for CASSFYNQPQHF.

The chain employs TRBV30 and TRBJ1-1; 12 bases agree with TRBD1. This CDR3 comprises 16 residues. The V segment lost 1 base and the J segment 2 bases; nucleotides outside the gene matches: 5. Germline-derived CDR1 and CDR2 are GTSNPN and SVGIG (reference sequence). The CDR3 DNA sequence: TGTGCCTGGAGTGAGGGACAGGGGGCTGGAAACACTGAAGCTTTCTTT. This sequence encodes CAWSEGQGAGNTEAFF.

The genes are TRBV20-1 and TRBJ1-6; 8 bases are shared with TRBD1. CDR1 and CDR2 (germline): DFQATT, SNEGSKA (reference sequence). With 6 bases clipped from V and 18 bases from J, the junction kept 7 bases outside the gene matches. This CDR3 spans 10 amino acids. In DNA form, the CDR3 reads TGCAGTGCATGGACAGGGAAAAGCCACTTT. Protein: CSAWTGKSHF.

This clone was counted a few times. In DNA form, the CDR3 reads TGTGCCAGCAGTGAACTAGCGGGGAAAGTTGAGACCCAGTACTTC. It specifies CASSELAGKVETQYF. The chain combines TRBV6-1 with TRBJ2-5; 9 bases match TRBD2. The CDR3 sequence is 15 residues long. The trim removed 2 bases at V and 5 bases at J, leaving 6 bases unmatched. Germline V CDR1 and CDR2: MNHNS, SASEGT.

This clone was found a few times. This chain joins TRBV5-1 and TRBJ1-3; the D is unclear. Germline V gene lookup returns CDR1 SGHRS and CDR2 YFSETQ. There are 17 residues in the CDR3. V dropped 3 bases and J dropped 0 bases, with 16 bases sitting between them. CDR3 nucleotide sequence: TGCGCCAGCAGCTGGAACTCCGGGATTACCTCTGGAAACACCATATATTTT. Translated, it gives CASSWNSGITSGNTIYF.

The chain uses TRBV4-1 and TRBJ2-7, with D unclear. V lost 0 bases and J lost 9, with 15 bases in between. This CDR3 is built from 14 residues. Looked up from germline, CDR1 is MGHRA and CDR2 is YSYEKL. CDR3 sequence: CASSQDRGSTAQYF. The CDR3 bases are TGCGCCAGCAGCCAAGACCGCGGCTCTACGGCGCAGTACTTC.

CDR3: CASFKQWEQYF. The CDR3 region has the DNA TGTGCCAGCTTCAAACAGTGGGAGCAGTACTTC. The chain combines TRBV6-5 with TRBJ2-7; no firm D call. V shed 8 bases and J shed 7 bases, with 12 bases lying between them. This CDR3 is 11 amino acids long. The V gene's germline CDR1 is MNHEY and CDR2 SVGAGI.